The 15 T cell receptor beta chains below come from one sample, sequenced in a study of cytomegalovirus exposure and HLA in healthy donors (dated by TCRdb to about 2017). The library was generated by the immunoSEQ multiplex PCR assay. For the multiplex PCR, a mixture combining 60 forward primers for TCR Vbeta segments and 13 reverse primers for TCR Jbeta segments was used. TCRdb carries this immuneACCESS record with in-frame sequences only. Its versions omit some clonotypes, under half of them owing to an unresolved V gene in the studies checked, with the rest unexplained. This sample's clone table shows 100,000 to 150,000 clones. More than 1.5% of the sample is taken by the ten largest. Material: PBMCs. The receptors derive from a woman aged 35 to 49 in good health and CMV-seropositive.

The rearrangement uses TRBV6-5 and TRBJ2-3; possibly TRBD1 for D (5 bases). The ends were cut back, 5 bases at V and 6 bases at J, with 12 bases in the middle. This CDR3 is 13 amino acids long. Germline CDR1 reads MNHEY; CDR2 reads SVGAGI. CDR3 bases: TGTGCCAGCAGTGAAGGGGCAGAGGATACGCAGTATTTT. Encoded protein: CASSEGAEDTQYF.

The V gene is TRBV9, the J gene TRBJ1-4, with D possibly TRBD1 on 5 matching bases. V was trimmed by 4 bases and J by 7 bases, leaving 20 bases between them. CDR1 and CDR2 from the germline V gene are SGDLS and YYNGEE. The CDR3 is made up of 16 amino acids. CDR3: CASSSPDGGALEKLFF. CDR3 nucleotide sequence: TGTGCCAGCAGCTCGCCGGACGGCGGGGCGCTTGAAAAACTGTTTTTT.

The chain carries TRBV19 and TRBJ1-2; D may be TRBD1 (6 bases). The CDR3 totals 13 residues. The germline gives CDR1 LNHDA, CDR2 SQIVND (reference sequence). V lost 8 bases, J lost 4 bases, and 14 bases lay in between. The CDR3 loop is CASSFTGSYGYTF. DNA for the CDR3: TGTGCCAGTTCCTTTACAGGGAGCTATGGCTACACCTTC.

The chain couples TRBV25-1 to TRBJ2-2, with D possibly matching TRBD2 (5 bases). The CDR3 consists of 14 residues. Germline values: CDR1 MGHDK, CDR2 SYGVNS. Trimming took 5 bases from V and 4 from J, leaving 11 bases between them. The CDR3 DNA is TGTGCCAGCAGTTCGGGGTCCGGCACCGGGGAGCTGTTTTTT. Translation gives CASSSGSGTGELFF.

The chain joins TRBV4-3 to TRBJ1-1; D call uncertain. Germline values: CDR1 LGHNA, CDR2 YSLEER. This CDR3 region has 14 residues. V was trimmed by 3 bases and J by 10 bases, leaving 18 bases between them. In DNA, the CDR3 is TGCGCCAGCAGCCACTCCTGGGGAGGCTGGAGAGCTTTCTTT. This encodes CASSHSWGGWRAFF.

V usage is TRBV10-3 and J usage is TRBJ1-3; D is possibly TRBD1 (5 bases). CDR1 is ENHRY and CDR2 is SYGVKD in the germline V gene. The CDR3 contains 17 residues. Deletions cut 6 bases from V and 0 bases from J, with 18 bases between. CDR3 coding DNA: TGTGCCATCAGGACAGATGGGGCGCTCGCCTCTGGAAACACCATATATTTT. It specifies CAIRTDGALASGNTIYF.

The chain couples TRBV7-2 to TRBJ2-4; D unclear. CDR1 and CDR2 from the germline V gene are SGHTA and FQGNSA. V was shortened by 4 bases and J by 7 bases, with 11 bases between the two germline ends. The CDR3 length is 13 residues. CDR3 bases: TGTGCCAGCAGCTCCGATTACTCCAACATTCAGTACTTC. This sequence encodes CASSSDYSNIQYF. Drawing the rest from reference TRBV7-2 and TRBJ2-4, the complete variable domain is GAGVSQSPSNKVTEKGKDVELRCDPISGHTALYWYRQSLGQGLEFLIYFQGNSAPDKSGLPSDRFSAERTGGSVSTLTIQRTQQEDSAVYLCASSSDYSNIQYFGAGTRLSVL.

The CDR3 nucleotides are TGTGCCAGCAGCAGTCTAGCGGGGACCTCCTACGAGCAGTACTTC. Its translation: CASSSLAGTSYEQYF. The chain is built from TRBV5-4 and TRBJ2-7; 9 bases fit TRBD2. Germline lookup yields CDR1 SGHNT and CDR2 YYREEE (reference sequence). The trim removed 4 bases at V and 0 bases at J, leaving 5 bases unmatched. The CDR3 length is 15 residues. Full variable domain (missing parts from reference TRBV5-4 and TRBJ2-7): ETGVTQSPTHLIKTRGQQVTLRCSSQSGHNTVSWYQQALGQGPQFIFQYYREEENGRGNFPPRFSGLQFPNYSSELNVNALELDDSALYLCASSSLAGTSYEQYFGPGTRLTVT.

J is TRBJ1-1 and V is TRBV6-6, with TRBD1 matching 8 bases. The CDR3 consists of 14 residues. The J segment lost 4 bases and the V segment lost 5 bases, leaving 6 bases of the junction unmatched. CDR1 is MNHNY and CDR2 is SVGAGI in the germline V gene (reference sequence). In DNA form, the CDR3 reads TGTGCCAGCAGTCGCCGGGACAGGACCACTGAAGCTTTCTTT. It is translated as CASSRRDRTTEAFF.

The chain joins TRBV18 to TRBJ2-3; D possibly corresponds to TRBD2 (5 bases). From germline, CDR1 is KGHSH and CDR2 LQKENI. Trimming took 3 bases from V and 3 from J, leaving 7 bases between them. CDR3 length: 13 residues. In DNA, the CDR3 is TGTGCCAGCTCACCGTCGGGGACAGATACGCAGTATTTT. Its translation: CASSPSGTDTQYF.

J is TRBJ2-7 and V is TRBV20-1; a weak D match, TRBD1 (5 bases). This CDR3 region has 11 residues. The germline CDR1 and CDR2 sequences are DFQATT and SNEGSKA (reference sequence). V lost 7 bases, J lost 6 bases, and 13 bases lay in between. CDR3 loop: CSVLRAGEQYF. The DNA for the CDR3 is TGCAGTGTCCTCAGGGCCGGCGAGCAGTACTTC.

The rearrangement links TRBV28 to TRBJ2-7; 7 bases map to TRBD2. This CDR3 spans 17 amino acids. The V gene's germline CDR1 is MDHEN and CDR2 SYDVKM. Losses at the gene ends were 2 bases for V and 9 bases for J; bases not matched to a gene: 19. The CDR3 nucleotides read TGTGCCAGCAGTTTAGGGAAATCCAGCGGGACGGCGACGGGGCAGTACTTC. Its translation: CASSLGKSSGTATGQYF.

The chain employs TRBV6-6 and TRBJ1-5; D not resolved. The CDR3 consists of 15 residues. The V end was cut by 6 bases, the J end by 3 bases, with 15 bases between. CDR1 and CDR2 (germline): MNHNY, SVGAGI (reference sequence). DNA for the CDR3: TGTGCCAGCAGCCACCCCCGGGAGAACAATCAGCCCCAGCATTTT. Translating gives CASSHPRENNQPQHF.

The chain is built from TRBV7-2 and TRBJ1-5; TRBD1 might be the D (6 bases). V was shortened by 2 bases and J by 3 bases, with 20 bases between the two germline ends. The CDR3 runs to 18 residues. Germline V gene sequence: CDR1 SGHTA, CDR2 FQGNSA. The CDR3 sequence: CASSLRGGSGSYNQPQHF. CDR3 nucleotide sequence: TGTGCCAGCAGCTTAAGAGGGGGTAGTGGTTCGTACAATCAGCCCCAGCATTTT.

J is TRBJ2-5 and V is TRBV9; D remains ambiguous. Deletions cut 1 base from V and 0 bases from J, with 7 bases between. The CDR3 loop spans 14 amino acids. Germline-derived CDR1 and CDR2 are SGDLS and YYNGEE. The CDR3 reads CASSVRSNQETQYF. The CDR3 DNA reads TGTGCCAGCAGCGTACGGAGCAACCAAGAGACCCAGTACTTC. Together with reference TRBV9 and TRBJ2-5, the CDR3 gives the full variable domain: DSGVTQTPKHLITATGQRVTLRCSPRSGDLSVYWYQQSLDQGLQFLIQYYNGEERAKGNILERFSAQQFPDLHSELNLSSLELGDSALYFCASSVRSNQETQYFGPGTRLLVL.